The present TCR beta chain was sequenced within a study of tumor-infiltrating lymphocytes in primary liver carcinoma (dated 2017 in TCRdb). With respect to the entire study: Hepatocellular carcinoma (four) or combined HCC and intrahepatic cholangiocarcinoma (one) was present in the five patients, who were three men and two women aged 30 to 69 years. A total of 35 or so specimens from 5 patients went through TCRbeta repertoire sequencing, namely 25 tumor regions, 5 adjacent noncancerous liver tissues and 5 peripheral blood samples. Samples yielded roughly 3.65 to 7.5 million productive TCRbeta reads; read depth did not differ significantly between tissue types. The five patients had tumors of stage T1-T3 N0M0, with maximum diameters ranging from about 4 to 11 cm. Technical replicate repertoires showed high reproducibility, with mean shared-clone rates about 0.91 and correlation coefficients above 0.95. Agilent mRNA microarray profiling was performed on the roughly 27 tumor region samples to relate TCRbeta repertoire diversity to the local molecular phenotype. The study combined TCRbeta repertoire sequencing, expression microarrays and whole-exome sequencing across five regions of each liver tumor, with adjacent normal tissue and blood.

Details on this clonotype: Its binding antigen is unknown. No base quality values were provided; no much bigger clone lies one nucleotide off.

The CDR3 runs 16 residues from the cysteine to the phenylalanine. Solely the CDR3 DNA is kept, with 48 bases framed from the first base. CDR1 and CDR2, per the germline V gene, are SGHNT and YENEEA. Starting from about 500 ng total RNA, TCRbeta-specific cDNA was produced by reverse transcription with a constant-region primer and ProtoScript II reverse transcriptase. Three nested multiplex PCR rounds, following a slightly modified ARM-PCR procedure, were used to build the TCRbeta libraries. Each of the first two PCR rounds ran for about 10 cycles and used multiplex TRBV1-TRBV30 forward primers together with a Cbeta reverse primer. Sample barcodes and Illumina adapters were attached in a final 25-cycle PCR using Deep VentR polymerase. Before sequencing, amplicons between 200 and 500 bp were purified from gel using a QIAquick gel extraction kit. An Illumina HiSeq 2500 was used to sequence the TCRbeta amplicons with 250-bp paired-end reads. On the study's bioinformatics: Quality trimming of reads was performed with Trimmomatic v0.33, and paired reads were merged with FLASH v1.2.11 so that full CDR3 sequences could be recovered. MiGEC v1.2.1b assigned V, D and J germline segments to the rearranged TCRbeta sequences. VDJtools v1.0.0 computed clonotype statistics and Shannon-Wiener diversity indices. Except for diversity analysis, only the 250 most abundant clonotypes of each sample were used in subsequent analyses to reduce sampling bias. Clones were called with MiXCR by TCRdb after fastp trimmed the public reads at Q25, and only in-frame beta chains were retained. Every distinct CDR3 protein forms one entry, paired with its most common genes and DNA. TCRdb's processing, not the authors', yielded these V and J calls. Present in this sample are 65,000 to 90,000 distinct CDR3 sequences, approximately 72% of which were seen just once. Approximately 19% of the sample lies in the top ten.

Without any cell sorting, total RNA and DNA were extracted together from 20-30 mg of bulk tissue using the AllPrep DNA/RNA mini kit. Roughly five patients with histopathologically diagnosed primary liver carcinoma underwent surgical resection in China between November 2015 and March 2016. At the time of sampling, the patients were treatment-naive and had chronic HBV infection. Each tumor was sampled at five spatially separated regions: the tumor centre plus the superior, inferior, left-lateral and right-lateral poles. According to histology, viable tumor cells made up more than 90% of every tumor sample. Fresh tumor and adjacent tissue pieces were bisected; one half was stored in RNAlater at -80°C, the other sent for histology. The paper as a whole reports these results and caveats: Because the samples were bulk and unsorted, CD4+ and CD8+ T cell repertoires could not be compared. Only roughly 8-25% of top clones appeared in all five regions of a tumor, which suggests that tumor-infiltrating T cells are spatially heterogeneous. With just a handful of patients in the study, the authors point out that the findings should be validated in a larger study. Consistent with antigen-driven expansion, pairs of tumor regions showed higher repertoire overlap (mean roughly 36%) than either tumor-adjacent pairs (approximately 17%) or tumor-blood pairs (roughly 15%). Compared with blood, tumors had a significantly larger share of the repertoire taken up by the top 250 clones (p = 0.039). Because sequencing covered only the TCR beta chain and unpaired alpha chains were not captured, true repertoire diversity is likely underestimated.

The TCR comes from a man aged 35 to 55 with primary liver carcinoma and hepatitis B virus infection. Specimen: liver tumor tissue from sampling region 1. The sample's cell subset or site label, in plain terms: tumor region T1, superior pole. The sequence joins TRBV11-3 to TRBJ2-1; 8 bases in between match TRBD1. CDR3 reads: CAISSFHRQGTNEQFF. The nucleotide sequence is TGTGCAATCAGCTCCTTTCATCGACAGGGGACGAATGAGCAGTTCTTC.